This TCR beta chain is from a study of T cells after yellow fever vaccination. Findings and limits, study-wide: A small proportion of clonotypes was detected in both the CD4 and CD8 compartments. Post-booster repertoires again held most primary-vaccination clones (just under 97% CD4, roughly 89% CD8).

In this sample, this clonotype turned up many times. The antigen is unknown. Germline assignment: CDR1 KGHSH and CDR2 LQKENI. The CDR3 spans 14 residues. Trimming cost V 2 bases and J 0 bases, with 7 bases left between them. TCRdb itself ran the 5' RACE reads through MiXCR, one entry per CDR3 protein. The sample comprises roughly 330,000 distinct CDR3 sequences, 3% to 4.5% of which are singletons, and approximately 25% rests with the top ten. Sequenced here: PBMCs, sampled 5 days after the yellow fever booster vaccination. The sequence was collected from a man between 18 and 35 years old who received the YFV17D yellow fever vaccine. The V and J genes are TRBV18 and TRBJ1-1; D is undetermined. Here the CDR3 reads CASSPSQLNTEAFF. CDR3 coding DNA: TGTGCCAGCTCACCATCACAGCTGAACACTGAAGCTTTCTTT.